This T cell receptor (beta chain) was retrieved from a study of blood T cell repertoires in COVID-19. Across the whole study: Sources were T cells, B-cell-depleted T cells, or PBMCs; the material itself was cDNA or gDNA.

Followed longitudinally, the Seattle patients had been enrolled during active infection. Per the study methods: Reference gene primer amplification yielded estimated nucleated cell counts. The data were produced by immunoSEQ multiplex PCR, yet TCRdb's version contains in-frame clones alone and is incomplete. V and J calls and clone size follow that table, whereas D and trimming were derived from the DNA. Of approximately 400,000 clones listed, approximately 90% were seen once; the top ten hold around 12%. The germline V and J ends were trimmed by 1 base and 1 base, with 10 bases remaining between them. This CDR3 is built from 14 residues. Germline assignment: CDR1 GTSNPN and CDR2 SVGIG (reference sequence). A single count supports this clone.

The rearrangement joins TRBV30 to TRBJ1-1; D remains unclear. Sequencing was carried out using peripheral blood. This receptor was taken from a woman in her fifties or sixties with COVID-19, enrolled during active disease. The CDR3 DNA is TGTGCCTGGAGTGCTACACTAGCGAACACTGAAGCTTTCTTT. Its translation: CAWSATLANTEAFF.